The next 30 T cell receptor beta chains were all read from a single sample in a study of cytomegalovirus exposure and HLA in healthy donors. Amplification used 60 Vbeta primers and 13 Jbeta primers. Profiling relied on immunoSEQ multiplex PCR, and the TCRdb table lists in-frame clones only, not all of them. The listing records about 120,000 clones. Source material: PBMCs. These receptors originate from a middle-aged woman in good health and CMV-seropositive.

J is TRBJ2-7 and V is TRBV2; D gene uncertain. The V end lost 3 bases, the J end lost 3 bases, and 12 bases lay between the germline ends. Germline lookup yields CDR1 SNHLY and CDR2 FYNNEI. This CDR3 spans 14 amino acids. This CDR3 is CASSESVRGYEQYF. The CDR3 DNA reads as TGTGCCAGCAGTGAGAGTGTGAGAGGCTACGAGCAGTACTTC.

The chain carries TRBV11-2 and TRBJ2-7; D may be TRBD2 (5 bases). Trimming shortened V by 4 bases and J by 0 bases, and 22 bases separated the two germline ends. CDR3 length: 18 residues. Germline values: CDR1 SGHAT, CDR2 FQNNGV. In DNA, the CDR3 is TGTGCCAGCAGCTCTGGCCGCCGGTTTAGCGTGAGCTCCTACGAGCAGTACTTC. It translates to CASSSGRRFSVSSYEQYF.

The rearrangement joins TRBV14 to TRBJ1-4, with 9 positions matching TRBD1. The junction had 8 bases not matched to a gene; V was cut back by 0 bases and J by 3 bases. The CDR3 is 18 residues long. The germline gives CDR1 SGHDN, CDR2 FVKESK. The CDR3 reads CASSQDDGQGLPNEKLFF. CDR3 DNA: TGTGCCAGCAGCCAAGATGACGGACAGGGGCTCCCTAATGAAAAACTGTTTTTT.

This chain connects TRBV2 to TRBJ1-2, with TRBD1 matching 7 bases. This CDR3 region has 15 residues. Trimming removed 5 bases from V and 0 bases from J; junction bases left unmatched: 6. In germline, CDR1 is SNHLY, CDR2 FYNNEI. CDR3 DNA sequence: TGTGCCAGCAGTCTCCAAGGGACAGCTAACTATGGCTACACCTTC. This encodes CASSLQGTANYGYTF.

This chain uses TRBV2 with TRBJ2-2; 14 bases fit TRBD2. The germline gives CDR1 SNHLY, CDR2 FYNNEI. The CDR3 spans 18 residues. V lost 6 bases to trimming and J lost 1 base; unmatched junction nucleotides: 7. CDR3: CASRTSGLAGVNTGELFF. As DNA, the CDR3 is TGTGCCAGCAGGACCTCGGGACTAGCGGGAGTGAACACCGGGGAGCTGTTTTTT.

This chain connects TRBV7-7 to TRBJ2-2; 7 bases are a match to TRBD2. Germline-derived CDR1 and CDR2 are SSHAT and FNYEAQ (reference sequence). Trimming at V came to 1 base and at J to 7 bases, leaving 0 bases not matched to a gene. The CDR3 sequence is 13 residues long. The CDR3 is CASSLERGGELFF. The DNA of the CDR3 is TGTGCCAGCAGCTTAGAGCGGGGCGGGGAGCTGTTTTTT.

J is TRBJ2-4 and V is TRBV11-3; D not resolved. This CDR3 is built from 12 residues. Germline V gene lookup returns CDR1 SGHNT and CDR2 YENEEA. The V end lost 9 bases, the J end lost 8 bases, and 14 bases lay between the germline ends. The CDR3 here is CASSSGVDIQYF. DNA of the CDR3: TGTGCCAGTTCAAGTGGAGTGGACATTCAGTACTTC. The full variable domain, completed using reference TRBV11-3 and TRBJ2-4, is EAGVVQSPRYKIIEKKQPVAFWCNPISGHNTLYWYLQNLGQGPELLIRYENEEAVDDSQLPKDRFSAERLKGVDSTLKIQPAELGDSAVYLCASSSGVDIQYFGAGTRLSVL.

CDR3 nucleotide sequence: TGTGCCAGCAGCCCCCAATCTGGCGGGACCAATACGCAGTATTTT. It is translated as CASSPQSGGTNTQYF. The chain recombines TRBV7-9 with TRBJ2-3, with a tentative D call TRBD2 (6 bases). V was clipped by 5 bases and J by 7 bases, with 19 bases between them. The CDR3 runs to 15 residues. CDR1 SEHNR and CDR2 FQNEAQ come from the germline V gene (reference sequence).

The chain joins TRBV25-1 to TRBJ2-5; D gene unclear. CDR1 is MGHDK and CDR2 is SYGVNS in the germline V gene. This CDR3 is built from 14 residues. V lost 5 bases and J lost 2, with 12 bases in between. The CDR3 DNA sequence: TGTGCCAGCAGTACGGCAGCGTTACAAGAGACCCAGTACTTC. It translates to CASSTAALQETQYF. Full variable domain (outside the CDR3, taken from reference TRBV25-1 and TRBJ2-5): EADIYQTPRYLVIGTGKKITLECSQTMGHDKMYWYQQDPGMELHLIHYSYGVNSTEKGDLSSESTVSRIRTEHFPLTLESARPSHTSQYLCASSTAALQETQYFGPGTRLLVL.

The CDR3 DNA follows: TGTGCCTGGAGTGTGGGCAGGGGGCGTGGATCAGATACGCAGTATTTT. It specifies CAWSVGRGRGSDTQYF. This chain uses TRBV30 with TRBJ2-3, with TRBD1 matching over 8 bases. Germline V gene data show CDR1 as GTSNPN and CDR2 as SVGIG (reference sequence). With 0 bases clipped from V and 4 bases from J, the junction kept 9 bases outside the gene matches. This CDR3 spans 16 amino acids.

The rearrangement joins TRBV5-1 to TRBJ2-7; 16 bases are shared with TRBD2. Germline V gene data show CDR1 as SGHRS and CDR2 as YFSETQ. This CDR3 comprises 19 residues. V shed 0 bases, J shed 0 bases, and the junction held 6 bases outside the gene matches. The CDR3 sequence is CASSLEIGTSGRDSYEQYF. Here the CDR3 DNA reads TGCGCCAGCAGCTTGGAGATCGGGACTAGCGGGAGGGACTCCTACGAGCAGTACTTC. The full variable domain, its missing parts supplied by reference TRBV5-1 and TRBJ2-7, is KAGVTQTPRYLIKTRGQQVTLSCSPISGHRSVSWYQQTPGQGLQFLFEYFSETQRNKGNFPGRFSGRQFSNSRSEMNVSTLELGDSALYLCASSLEIGTSGRDSYEQYFGPGTRLTVT.

With respect to this clone: Mismatch with germline at one junction end may stem from a read error. Other DNA sequences in this sample translate to the same CDR3. The chain joins TRBV28 to TRBJ2-1; TRBD2 agrees at 11 bases. Germline CDR1 and CDR2: MDHEN and SYDVKM. The CDR3 totals 15 residues. As DNA, the CDR3 is TGTGCCAGCAGCTTATCTGCTAGCGGGAGGAATGAGCAGTTCTTC. Translation: CASSLSASGRNEQFF.

The CDR3 coding sequence is TGTGCCAGCAGCCCCCCCGCGACAGCGGGGACTGAAGCTTTCTTT. Translated, it gives CASSPPATAGTEAFF. The chain has TRBV5-6 and TRBJ1-1; D may be TRBD1 (5 bases). The V gene's germline CDR1 is SGHDT and CDR2 YYEEEE. The V end lost 4 bases, the J end lost 5 bases, and 18 bases lay between the germline ends. The CDR3 totals 15 residues.

This chain links TRBV14 with TRBJ1-2; possibly TRBD1 for D (6 bases). Germline CDR1 reads SGHDN; CDR2 reads FVKESK. This CDR3 contains 14 residues. Trimming cost V 4 bases and J 6 bases, with 15 bases left between them. The CDR3 protein is CASSPRRTAHGYTF. CDR3 sequence (DNA): TGTGCCAGCAGCCCCCGGCGGACAGCGCATGGCTACACCTTC.

The genes are TRBV6-6 and TRBJ2-7, with TRBD2 identical over 13 bases. CDR3 size: 16 residues. Germline values: CDR1 MNHNY, CDR2 SVGAGI (reference sequence). With V trimmed by 2 bases and J by 3 bases, 4 bases remained unmatched. CDR3 loop: CASSYKGLAGFYEQYF. The CDR3 DNA reads TGTGCCAGCAGTTACAAGGGACTAGCGGGATTCTACGAGCAGTACTTC.

The chain combines TRBV27 with TRBJ2-7; 8 nucleotides line up with TRBD2. Germline V CDR1 and CDR2: MNHEY, SMNVEV (reference sequence). This CDR3 is 16 amino acids long. V was clipped by 0 bases and J by 4 bases; unmatched bases: 8. CDR3 sequence (DNA): TGTGCCAGCAGTTTATCCCCCGGGAGGGCCGGATACGAGCAGTACTTC. Its protein is CASSLSPGRAGYEQYF.

The chain joins TRBV9 to TRBJ1-5; the D gene is possibly TRBD1 (5 bases). The CDR3 spans 15 residues. Trimming took off 0 bases at V and 4 bases at J, with 11 bases between the two ends. Germline loops: CDR1 SGDLS, CDR2 YYNGEE. CDR3 in amino acids: CASSVGSQGNQPQHF. For the CDR3, the DNA is TGTGCCAGCAGCGTAGGAAGCCAGGGTAATCAGCCCCAGCATTTT.

This sequence joins TRBV10-3 and TRBJ2-7; D perhaps matches TRBD2 (5 bases). The germline CDR1 and CDR2 sequences are ENHRY and SYGVKD. The CDR3 is 11 amino acids. The ends were cut back, 4 bases at V and 7 bases at J, with 8 bases in the middle. CDR3 region: CAISVTGEQYF. The CDR3 nucleotides are TGTGCCATCAGTGTCACGGGGGAGCAGTACTTC.

The chain combines TRBV5-6 with TRBJ1-5; 8 nucleotides align to TRBD1. CDR1 is SGHDT and CDR2 is YYEEEE in the germline V gene. The CDR3 totals 15 residues. J lost 1 base, V lost 4 bases, and 4 bases had no gene match. CDR3: CASSDRGRSNQPQHF. Here the CDR3 DNA reads TGTGCCAGCAGCGACAGGGGAAGGAGCAATCAGCCCCAGCATTTT.

The chain links TRBV27 to TRBJ2-3, with D maybe TRBD1 (6 bases). Per the germline V gene, CDR1 is MNHEY and CDR2 is SMNVEV (reference sequence). This CDR3 is 17 amino acids long. Trimming pared 0 bases from V and 1 base from J, leaving 14 bases between. The CDR3 DNA sequence: TGTGCCAGCAGTTTATCGACTGGGGGCGCACGCACAGATACGCAGTATTTT. Its protein is CASSLSTGGARTDTQYF.

The rearrangement links TRBV13 to TRBJ2-1; 10 bases line up with TRBD2. The CDR3 totals 16 residues. J gave up 0 bases and V 5 bases, and 4 bases lay outside the gene matches. Per the germline V gene, CDR1 is PRHDT and CDR2 is FYEKMQ (reference sequence). The CDR3 here is CASSGRLAGSYNEQFF. For the CDR3, the DNA is TGTGCCAGCAGCGGCCGACTAGCGGGCTCCTACAATGAGCAGTTCTTC.

The chain uses TRBV28 and TRBJ2-5, with D possibly TRBD2 on 6 matching bases. The CDR3 runs 14 residues. Trimming removed 5 bases at V and 4 bases at J, with 14 bases between. CDR1 MDHEN and CDR2 SYDVKM come from the germline V gene. CDR3 sequence: CASSPAGPGETQYF. For the CDR3, the DNA is TGTGCCAGCAGTCCCGCGGGACCAGGAGAGACCCAGTACTTC.

With respect to this clone: It is likely a read error, because the conserved phenylalanine at the end of the CDR3 is missing. The chain uses TRBV5-1 and TRBJ1-1, with 9 bases fitting TRBD1. Germline CDR1 and CDR2: SGHRS and YFSETQ. J lost 5 bases, V lost 4 bases, and 6 bases had no gene match. The CDR3 loop spans 14 amino acids. The CDR3: CASSRGQGLTEAFL. In nucleotides, the CDR3 is TGCGCCAGCAGCCGTGGACAGGGGTTAACTGAAGCTTTCCTT.

CDR3 sequence: CASSPERASYNEQFF. The CDR3 coding sequence is TGTGCCAGCTCACCGGAGAGGGCTTCCTACAATGAGCAGTTCTTC. The chain joins TRBV18 to TRBJ2-1; possibly TRBD2 for D (5 bases). Germline V gene sequence: CDR1 KGHSH, CDR2 LQKENI. Trimming removed 3 bases from V and 1 base from J, with 10 bases in between. The CDR3 totals 15 residues.

The chain employs TRBV6-1 and TRBJ2-4, with D possibly TRBD1 on 6 matching bases. Per germline, CDR1 MNHNS and CDR2 SASEGT. The CDR3 contains 15 residues. V was cut by 6 bases and J by 6 bases, with 18 bases left in between. The CDR3 DNA reads as TGTGCCAGCAGCGGACCAAGACAGGACCTAAACATTCAGTACTTC. Protein: CASSGPRQDLNIQYF.

The chain combines TRBV19 with TRBJ2-1; 14 bases align to TRBD2. Trimming took 3 bases from V and 13 from J; bases not matched to a gene: 5. CDR3 size: 14 residues. From germline, CDR1 is LNHDA and CDR2 SQIVND (reference sequence). CDR3 amino acids: CASSIGGLAGGQFF. CDR3 sequence (DNA): TGTGCCAGTAGTATCGGTGGACTAGCGGGAGGTCAGTTCTTC.

The gene calls are TRBV6-1 and TRBJ2-3; D is unresolved. The CDR3 has 12 amino acids. V lost 3 bases and J lost 2, with 3 bases in between. Germline V gene lookup returns CDR1 MNHNS and CDR2 SASEGT. The CDR3 loop is CASSDYTDTQYF. The DNA for the CDR3 is TGTGCCAGCAGTGACTACACAGATACGCAGTATTTT.

The rearrangement uses TRBV28 and TRBJ2-3; no firm D call. With 4 bases removed from V and 2 bases from J, the gap between germline ends came to 4 bases. CDR1 and CDR2 from the germline V gene are MDHEN and SYDVKM. The CDR3 is 12 residues long. The CDR3: CASSSDTDTQYF. CDR3 in DNA: TGTGCCAGCAGTTCAGACACAGATACGCAGTATTTT.

For the CDR3, the DNA is TGTGCCAGCAGCCACCTCCTTGGGCAACTTAATGAGCAGTTCTTC. This encodes CASSHLLGQLNEQFF. The J gene is TRBJ2-1, the V gene TRBV27, with unresolved D. Germline V gene data show CDR1 as MNHEY and CDR2 as SMNVEV (reference sequence). V was shortened by 6 bases and J by 7 bases, with 19 bases between the two germline ends. This CDR3 is built from 15 residues.

The chain uses TRBV29-1 and TRBJ2-7; 9 bases map to TRBD1. The junction had 10 bases not matched to a gene; V was cut back by 6 bases and J by 4 bases. This CDR3 comprises 14 residues. The germline gives CDR1 SQVTM, CDR2 ANQGSEA. The CDR3 protein is CSVQRTGARYEQYF. CDR3 bases: TGCAGCGTCCAAAGGACAGGGGCGAGGTACGAGCAGTACTTC.